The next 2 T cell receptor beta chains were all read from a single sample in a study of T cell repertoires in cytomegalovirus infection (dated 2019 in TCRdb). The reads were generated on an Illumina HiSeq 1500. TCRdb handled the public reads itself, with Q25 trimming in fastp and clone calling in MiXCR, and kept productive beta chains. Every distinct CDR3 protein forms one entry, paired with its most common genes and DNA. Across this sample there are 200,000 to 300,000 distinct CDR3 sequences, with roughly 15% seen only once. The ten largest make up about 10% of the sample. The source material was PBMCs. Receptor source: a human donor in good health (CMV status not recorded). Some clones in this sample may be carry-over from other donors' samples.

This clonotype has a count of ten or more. CDR3 loop: CSVLGEPSSETQYF. The CDR3 nucleotides are TGCAGCGTTCTCGGCGAGCCCTCCTCTGAGACCCAGTACTTC. The chain is built from TRBV29-1 and TRBJ2-5; D call uncertain. Per germline, CDR1 SQVTM and CDR2 ANQGSEA. There are 14 residues in the CDR3. Trimming pared 5 bases from V and 5 bases from J, leaving 18 bases between.

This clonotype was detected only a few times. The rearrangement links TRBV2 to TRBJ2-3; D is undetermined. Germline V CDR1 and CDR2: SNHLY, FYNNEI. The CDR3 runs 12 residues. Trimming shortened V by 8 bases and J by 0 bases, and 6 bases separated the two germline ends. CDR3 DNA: TGTGCCAGCTTTTACAGCACAGATACGCAGTATTTT. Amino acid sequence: CASFYSTDTQYF.